The present entry profiles one TCR beta chain with its context. This specimen comes from a study of T cells in tuberculosis. Profiling relied on immunoSEQ multiplex PCR, and the TCRdb table lists in-frame clones only, not all of them. This table has around 30,000 clones, 92% appearing once. Between the trimmed V and J ends, which lost 0 bases and 4 bases, there was a span of 11 bases. Germline CDR1 and CDR2: SGHAT and FQNNGV. This CDR3 contains 15 residues. Regarding time point: new active TB diagnosis, blood taken before or within 7 days of starting treatment. The sequence was collected from an adult with tuberculosis. Sequencing was performed on PBMCs, taken at tuberculosis diagnosis. The rearrangement links TRBV11-2 to TRBJ2-3; the D gene is possibly TRBD1 (5 bases). CDR3 nucleotides: TGTGCCAGCAGCTTAGATGTAAGGGGCCCAGATACGCAGTATTTT. This codes for CASSLDVRGPDTQYF. Using reference TRBV11-2 and TRBJ2-3 for the parts outside the CDR3, the full variable domain is EAGVAQSPRYKIIEKRQSVAFWCNPISGHATLYWYQQILGQGPKLLIQFQNNGVVDDSQLPKDRFSAERLKGVDSTLKIQPAKLEDSAVYLCASSLDVRGPDTQYFGPGTRLTVL.